The 27 T cell receptor beta chains presented below share a single source sample, sequenced in a study of Graves' ophthalmopathy and Graves' hyperthyroidism. The sequenced template was RNA, covering the TCR beta CDR3 region. HTBI primers were employed in first-round RT-PCR, then a second-round multiplex PCR followed. TCRdb used MiXCR to reprocess the multiplex PCR reads, holding one entry per CDR3 protein. The sample has 580,000 or so distinct CDR3 sequences; under 45% are singletons. The sequenced sample was peripheral blood or thyroid tissue (not recorded which). The receptors derive from an adult man with Graves' hyperthyroidism.

This clonotype has at least ten counts. J is TRBJ1-1 and V is TRBV20-1, with D perhaps matching TRBD1 (5 bases). V shed 0 bases and J shed 13 bases, with 18 bases lying between them. The CDR3 consists of 13 residues. Germline CDR1 DFQATT, CDR2 SNEGSKA (reference sequence). In nucleotides, the CDR3 is TGCAGTGCTAGAGATATAGCAACTCTGGGGCTTTTCTTT. Translation: CSARDIATLGLFF.

V is TRBV10-3 and J is TRBJ2-7; D is possibly TRBD2 (5 bases). The V gene lost 4 bases and the J gene lost 6 bases, with 22 bases spanning the gap. The germline CDR1 and CDR2 sequences are ENHRY and SYGVKD. CDR3 length equals 16 residues. The CDR3 sequence is CAISGSRSSAGSEQYF. The CDR3 DNA is TGTGCCATCAGTGGAAGTCGGAGTTCGGCGGGCTCCGAGCAGTACTTC.

This clonotype was recorded at least ten times. The chain recombines TRBV29-1 with TRBJ2-7; weak D call: TRBD2 (6 bases). Germline V gene data show CDR1 as SQVTM and CDR2 as ANQGSEA. The V and J ends lost 7 bases and 0 bases respectively, with 16 bases between them. This CDR3 has 14 amino acids. This CDR3 is CSARRETNSYEQYF. The CDR3 region has the DNA TGCAGCGCCCGCCGGGAGACAAACTCCTACGAGCAGTACTTC.

The chain is built from TRBV2 and TRBJ1-6, with a possible D match to TRBD1 (5 bases). Germline assignment: CDR1 SNHLY and CDR2 FYNNEI. The CDR3 runs 14 residues. Trimming pared 6 bases from V and 9 bases from J, leaving 15 bases between. The CDR3: CASRWGRGTSPLHF. CDR3 bases: TGTGCCAGCAGGTGGGGCAGAGGGACTTCACCCCTCCACTTT.

V gene TRBV29-1 combines with J gene TRBJ1-1; D ambiguous. The CDR3 is 12 residues long. Germline V gene lookup returns CDR1 SQVTM and CDR2 ANQGSEA. The V gene lost 8 bases and the J gene lost 0 bases, with 10 bases spanning the gap. The CDR3 here is CSLVALNTEAFF. CDR3 DNA sequence: TGCAGCTTGGTAGCTCTGAACACTGAAGCTTTCTTT.

This clonotype was detected many times. J is TRBJ2-6 and V is TRBV7-6; D gene uncertain. Germline lookup yields CDR1 SGHVS and CDR2 FNYEAQ. Trimming cost V 1 base and J 2 bases, with 3 bases left between them. This CDR3 has 14 amino acids. In DNA form, the CDR3 reads TGTGCCAGCAGCTTAGATCCTGGGGCCAACGTCCTGACTTTC. Protein product: CASSLDPGANVLTF. The entire variable domain, with the rest obtained from reference TRBV7-6 and TRBJ2-6, is as follows: GAGVSQSPRYKVTKRGQDVALRCDPISGHVSLYWYRQALGQGPEFLTYFNYEAQQDKSGLPNDRFSAERPEGSISTLTIQRTEQRDSAMYRCASSLDPGANVLTFGAGSRLTVL.

The chain is built from TRBV7-6 and TRBJ1-1; D is unclear. Trimming took off 5 bases at V and 4 bases at J, with 11 bases between the two ends. Germline lookup yields CDR1 SGHVS and CDR2 FNYEAQ. This CDR3 spans 13 amino acids. The chain's CDR3 is CASSRARSTEAFF. The CDR3 DNA sequence: TGTGCCAGCAGCAGGGCTAGAAGCACTGAAGCTTTCTTT.

This clonotype has a handful of counts. V is TRBV20-1 and J is TRBJ2-2; 9 bases are shared with TRBD2. This CDR3 has 16 residues. Trimming at V came to 6 bases and at J to 2 bases, leaving 10 bases not matched to a gene. The germline V gene has CDR1 DFQATT and CDR2 SNEGSKA (reference sequence). The CDR3 DNA reads as TGCAGTGCCACGGAAGGGCTAGCGGGAAACACCGGGGAGCTGTTTTTT. Translation: CSATEGLAGNTGELFF.

The chain joins TRBV20-1 to TRBJ1-4; D is unresolved. Germline V gene sequence: CDR1 DFQATT, CDR2 SNEGSKA (reference sequence). The CDR3 length is 14 residues. V lost 2 bases to trimming and J lost 2 bases, with 9 bases between them. The CDR3 here is CSARRHGTNEKLFF. The CDR3 bases are TGCAGTGCTAGAAGACACGGGACTAATGAAAAACTGTTTTTT.

In its sample, this clonotype was seen many times. The chain employs TRBV6-5 and TRBJ1-5, with D possibly TRBD1 on 6 matching bases. The germline V gene has CDR1 MNHEY and CDR2 SVGAGI. CDR3 size: 14 residues. V was clipped by 6 bases and J by 3 bases, with 12 bases between them. CDR3: CASSRGQHNQPQHF. The CDR3 DNA reads as TGTGCCAGCAGCAGAGGACAGCACAATCAGCCCCAGCATTTT.

The V call is TRBV19, the J call TRBJ1-5; D gene uncertain. CDR1 and CDR2 (germline): LNHDA, SQIVND (reference sequence). Trimming removed 4 bases at V and 4 bases at J, with 14 bases between. The length of the CDR3 is 15 residues. This chain's CDR3 is CASSRTFAPNQPQHF. CDR3 sequence (DNA): TGTGCCAGTAGTAGGACTTTTGCGCCTAATCAGCCCCAGCATTTT.

The CDR3 loop reads CSGGTGRGEKLFF. The CDR3 DNA sequence: TGCAGCGGGGGGACAGGGCGAGGGGAAAAACTGTTTTTT. The chain links TRBV29-1 to TRBJ1-4; 9 positions agree with TRBD1. The CDR3 has 13 residues. With 7 bases clipped from V and 8 bases from J, the junction kept 8 bases outside the gene matches. CDR1 is SQVTM and CDR2 is ANQGSEA in the germline V gene.

The chain recombines TRBV20-1 with TRBJ1-4; 9 bases fit TRBD1. CDR1 DFQATT and CDR2 SNEGSKA come from the germline V gene (reference sequence). V shed 1 base, J shed 6 bases, and the junction held 3 bases outside the gene matches. The length of the CDR3 is 14 residues. The CDR3 DNA follows: TGCAGTGCTAGAGTGACAGGGGGGGATGAAAAACTGTTTTTT. It yields the protein CSARVTGGDEKLFF.

The chain uses TRBV7-2 and TRBJ2-3, with 7 bases aligning to TRBD2. This CDR3 has 15 amino acids. V lost 6 bases, J lost 2 bases, and 8 bases stayed unmatched. The germline V gene encodes CDR1 SGHTA and CDR2 FQGNSA. Written as DNA, the CDR3 is TGTGCCAGCAGTACGTTTAGCGGGTCCACAGATACGCAGTATTTT. Translation gives CASSTFSGSTDTQYF.

This clonotype was detected a few times. The chain employs TRBV4-1 and TRBJ2-7; no clear D. Deletions cut 2 bases from V and 3 bases from J, with 8 bases between. CDR1 and CDR2 (germline): MGHRA, YSYEKL. The CDR3 loop spans 13 amino acids. The CDR3 bases are TGCGCCAGCAGCCAATCTTCCCTCTACGAGCAGTACTTC. This encodes CASSQSSLYEQYF.

This clonotype came up many times. V usage is TRBV11-2 and J usage is TRBJ2-7; D gene ambiguous. CDR1 and CDR2 (germline): SGHAT, FQNNGV. The CDR3 contains 15 residues. Between the trimmed V and J ends, which lost 6 bases and 0 bases, there was a span of 15 bases. The CDR3 loop is CASSYTASLSYEQYF. The CDR3 bases are TGTGCCAGCAGTTACACGGCCAGTCTCTCCTACGAGCAGTACTTC.

The chain uses TRBV7-8 and TRBJ2-7; D is possibly TRBD1 (6 bases). The CDR3 spans 13 residues. Germline CDR1 and CDR2: SGHVS and FQNEAQ. Deletions cut 7 bases from V and 4 bases from J, with 14 bases between. CDR3 protein: CASTPGHKYEQYF. CDR3 sequence (DNA): TGTGCCAGCACCCCGGGACATAAATACGAGCAGTACTTC.

This clonotype was seen ten or more times. The genes are TRBV4-1 and TRBJ1-5; D is possibly TRBD1 (6 bases). In germline, CDR1 is MGHRA, CDR2 YSYEKL. V lost 0 bases, J lost 6 bases, and 12 bases lay in between. This CDR3 comprises 15 residues. The CDR3 is CASSQERGAGQPQHF. CDR3 nucleotide sequence: TGCGCCAGCAGCCAAGAACGGGGGGCCGGTCAGCCCCAGCATTTT.

This chain uses TRBV2 with TRBJ1-1; no definite D call. Germline V gene lookup returns CDR1 SNHLY and CDR2 FYNNEI. The CDR3 runs to 11 residues. Trimming removed 4 bases from V and 8 bases from J, with 8 bases in between. Here the CDR3 reads CASSGRREAFF. In nucleotides, the CDR3 is TGTGCCAGCAGTGGCAGGAGGGAAGCTTTCTTT.

The chain carries TRBV7-8 and TRBJ1-4; D gene unclear. Germline assignment: CDR1 SGHVS and CDR2 FQNEAQ. The CDR3 is made up of 15 amino acids. V lost 3 bases and J lost 5, with 13 bases in between. The CDR3 bases are TGTGCCAGCAGCTTGAGTGGGTTAAGGAATGAAAAACTGTTTTTT. It yields the protein CASSLSGLRNEKLFF.

This clonotype appeared a single time. The V call is TRBV10-3, the J call TRBJ2-7; D tentatively reads TRBD1 or TRBD2 (6 bases each). Trimming cost V 7 bases and J 4 bases, with 14 bases left between them. The CDR3 contains 13 residues. Germline V CDR1 and CDR2: ENHRY, SYGVKD. The CDR3 loop reads CAINAGGSYEQYF. The CDR3 DNA reads as TGTGCCATCAATGCCGGGGGCTCTTACGAGCAGTACTTC.

This clonotype has at least ten counts. This chain links TRBV29-1 with TRBJ2-7, with D possibly matching TRBD1 (6 bases). The V gene lost 4 bases and the J gene lost 4 bases, with 17 bases spanning the gap. Germline-derived CDR1 and CDR2 are SQVTM and ANQGSEA. The CDR3 is made up of 14 amino acids. DNA of the CDR3: TGCAGCGTTGTGAGTGCCGGACAGTTATACGAGCAGTACTTC. This encodes CSVVSAGQLYEQYF.

This clonotype was recorded many times. The V and J genes are TRBV5-1 and TRBJ2-7; no definite D call. This CDR3 is 13 amino acids long. The germline gives CDR1 SGHRS, CDR2 YFSETQ. The V gene lost 0 bases and the J gene lost 2 bases, with 6 bases spanning the gap. The CDR3 coding sequence is TGCGCCAGCAGCTTGGCCTCTACCTACGAGCAGTACTTC. Protein sequence: CASSLASTYEQYF. The whole variable domain, filled in from reference TRBV5-1 and TRBJ2-7, reads KAGVTQTPRYLIKTRGQQVTLSCSPISGHRSVSWYQQTPGQGLQFLFEYFSETQRNKGNFPGRFSGRQFSNSRSEMNVSTLELGDSALYLCASSLASTYEQYFGPGTRLTVT.

The chain has TRBV2 and TRBJ2-1; 14 bases agree with TRBD2. V was pared by 6 bases and J by 9 bases, with 13 bases of the junction left unmatched. Germline CDR1 is SNHLY and CDR2 is FYNNEI. The CDR3 covers 17 residues. The CDR3 DNA sequence: TGTGCCAGCAGACATACCGGGACTAGCGGGAGTTTTTTTGAGCAGTTCTTC. Its translation: CASRHTGTSGSFFEQFF.

The gene calls are TRBV2 and TRBJ2-7, with D unresolved. The CDR3 is made up of 14 amino acids. V lost 1 base and J lost 4, with 11 bases in between. CDR1 and CDR2 from the germline V gene are SNHLY and FYNNEI. The CDR3 nucleotides are TGTGCCAGCAGTGAAGACCCCGAACTATACGAGCAGTACTTC. Protein product: CASSEDPELYEQYF.

The rearrangement links TRBV7-9 to TRBJ2-5, with TRBD2 identical over 12 bases. The CDR3 extends over 17 amino acids. J lost 5 bases, V lost 11 bases, and 18 bases had no gene match. CDR1 and CDR2 from the germline V gene are SEHNR and FQNEAQ (reference sequence). CDR3 sequence: CAVVRTSGTGLGETQYF. The DNA of the CDR3 is TGTGCCGTCGTACGGACTAGCGGGACAGGGCTTGGGGAGACCCAGTACTTC.

A remark on this clonotype: Just one base apart from a much larger clone, this may be a read error. The chain carries TRBV6-5 and TRBJ2-7, with D perhaps matching TRBD2 (5 bases). Germline V gives CDR1 MNHEY, CDR2 SVGAGI. Between the trimmed V and J ends, which lost 1 base and 5 bases, there was a span of 9 bases. The CDR3 sequence is 13 residues long. The CDR3 region has the DNA TGTGCCAGCAGTTACTGCCACGGGGACGAGCAGTACTTC. It is translated as CASSYCHGDEQYF.